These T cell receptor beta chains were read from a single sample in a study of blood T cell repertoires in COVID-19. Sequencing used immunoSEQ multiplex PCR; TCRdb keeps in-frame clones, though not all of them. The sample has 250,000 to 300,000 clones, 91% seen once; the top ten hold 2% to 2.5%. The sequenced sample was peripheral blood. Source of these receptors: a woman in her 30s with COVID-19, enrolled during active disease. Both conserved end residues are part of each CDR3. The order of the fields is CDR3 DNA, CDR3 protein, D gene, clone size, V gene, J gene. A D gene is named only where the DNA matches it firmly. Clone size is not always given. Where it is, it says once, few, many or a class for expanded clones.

DNA: TGTGCCAGCTCACCTGGGACACCCGCTCTCACTGGAAACACCATATATTTT; CDR3: CASSPGTPALTGNTIYF; D: .; size: .; V: TRBV18; J: TRBJ1-3
DNA: TGCGCCAGCAGGGTAACAGGGGGCACTGAAGCTTTCTTT; CDR3: CASRVTGGTEAFF; D: TRBD1; size: .; V: TRBV10-2; J: TRBJ1-1
DNA: TGTGCCAGCAGTTTATCCAGGATGAACACTGAAGCTTTCTTT; CDR3: CASSLSRMNTEAFF; D: .; size: once; V: TRBV28; J: TRBJ1-1
DNA: TGTGCCAGCAGCCAAGATCTCAGGTTCAGCTCCTACAATGAGCAGTTCTTC; CDR3: CASSQDLRFSSYNEQFF; D: .; size: .; V: TRBV3-1/TRBV3-2; J: TRBJ2-1
DNA: TGTGCCTGGAGTGTACCTGGACTAGCGGGAGGCGGGTACTTC; CDR3: CAWSVPGLAGGGYF; D: TRBD2; size: .; V: TRBV30; J: TRBJ2-7
DNA: TGCAGTGCTAGTGCTGGGGGCGGCTATGGCTACACCTTC; CDR3: CSASAGGGYGYTF; D: .; size: .; V: TRBV20-1; J: TRBJ1-2
DNA: TGTGCCAGCAGCGGGGGACTAGCGGGAGGGCGGGCCAAAAACATTCAGTACTTC; CDR3: CASSGGLAGGRAKNIQYF; D: TRBD2; size: .; V: TRBV5-4; J: TRBJ2-4
DNA: TGTGCCAGTAGTCCAAGACAGGGGCTGGGGAATCAGCCCCAGCATTTT; CDR3: CASSPRQGLGNQPQHF; D: TRBD1; size: .; V: TRBV19; J: TRBJ1-5
DNA: TGCGCCAGCAGCTTTGGGGCGCCGGAAAAACTGTTTTTT; CDR3: CASSFGAPEKLFF; D: .; size: .; V: TRBV5-1; J: TRBJ1-4
DNA: TGTGCCAGCAGCCCCCGACGACTAGCGGGAGAAACCTACAATGAGCAGTTCTTC; CDR3: CASSPRRLAGETYNEQFF; D: TRBD2; size: .; V: TRBV7-9; J: TRBJ2-1
DNA: TGTGCCAGCAGCTTCGGAGGCTCTAGTGGGAGTTCACCCCTCCACTTT; CDR3: CASSFGGSSGSSPLHF; D: .; size: few; V: TRBV7-9; J: TRBJ1-6
DNA: TGTGCCAGCATATTCCGGGACAGGAAAACTGAAGCTTTCTTT; CDR3: CASIFRDRKTEAFF; D: TRBD1; size: .; V: TRBV28; J: TRBJ1-1
DNA: TGTGCCAGCAGCTCCAATCTAGGTAGCACAGATACGCAGTATTTT; CDR3: CASSSNLGSTDTQYF; D: .; size: .; V: TRBV7-7; J: TRBJ2-3
DNA: TGTGCCAGCAGTGCGAGGTTCAAAGGGGCCTACGAGCAGTACTTC; CDR3: CASSARFKGAYEQYF; D: .; size: .; V: TRBV2; J: TRBJ2-7
DNA: TGTGCCAGCAGTTTAAAGAGCAAACGTAATTCACCCCTCCACTTT; CDR3: CASSLKSKRNSPLHF; D: .; size: .; V: TRBV28; J: TRBJ1-6
DNA: TGTGCCAGCAGCCAAGATAGTACAGGGGCAGATACGCAGTATTTT; CDR3: CASSQDSTGADTQYF; D: TRBD1; size: .; V: TRBV3-1/TRBV3-2; J: TRBJ2-3
DNA: TGTGCCAGTAGTACTTCGGTGAGCACAGATACGCAGTATTTT; CDR3: CASSTSVSTDTQYF; D: .; size: .; V: TRBV19; J: TRBJ2-3
DNA: TGTGCTAGTAACCCCGCCGGGGGGCCCTACAATGAGCAGTTCTTC; CDR3: CASNPAGGPYNEQFF; D: .; size: once; V: TRBV12-5; J: TRBJ2-1
DNA: TGTGCCAGCAGTCCGACAGGGCGCACTAATGAAAAACTGTTTTTT; CDR3: CASSPTGRTNEKLFF; D: TRBD1; size: few; V: TRBV28; J: TRBJ1-4
DNA: TGCAGTGCTAGTCAAGGGGTGGGCGGTGAAGCTTTCTTT; CDR3: CSASQGVGGEAFF; D: .; size: .; V: TRBV20-1; J: TRBJ1-1
DNA: TGTGCCAGCAGCTTAGGAGGGCAGGGACTAGATGGCTACACCTTC; CDR3: CASSLGGQGLDGYTF; D: .; size: .; V: TRBV11-2; J: TRBJ1-2
DNA: TGTGCCAGCCGGACTAGCGACTCCTACGAGCAGTACTTC; CDR3: CASRTSDSYEQYF; D: TRBD2; size: .; V: TRBV28; J: TRBJ2-7
DNA: TGCAGCGTTGGGGACAGGGGGGACACTGAAGCTTTCTTT; CDR3: CSVGDRGDTEAFF; D: TRBD1; size: .; V: TRBV29-1; J: TRBJ1-1
DNA: TGTGCCAGCAACCCGACAGGGTCAAACAGAGATACGCAGTATTTT; CDR3: CASNPTGSNRDTQYF; D: TRBD1; size: .; V: TRBV28; J: TRBJ2-3
DNA: TGTGCCAGCAGTGAAGCGCTTCCAGGGGGCGGCTACGAGCAGTACTTC; CDR3: CASSEALPGGGYEQYF; D: TRBD1; size: .; V: TRBV6-1; J: TRBJ2-7
DNA: TGTGCCAGCAGCTTCGGACAGGGCGGGTCTGGCTACACCTTC; CDR3: CASSFGQGGSGYTF; D: TRBD1; size: .; V: TRBV7-9; J: TRBJ1-2
DNA: TGTGCCAGCAGTTACCGTAGCGGGACAGATACGCAGTATTTT; CDR3: CASSYRSGTDTQYF; D: TRBD2; size: once; V: TRBV6-6; J: TRBJ2-3
DNA: TGCAGTGCTAGTCTCGCGGGACCTTCCTACGAGCAGTACTTC; CDR3: CSASLAGPSYEQYF; D: .; size: .; V: TRBV20-1; J: TRBJ2-7
DNA: TGTGCCAGCAGCCAAGATCCCCGGGAGTACTCCTACAATGAGCAGTTCTTC; CDR3: CASSQDPREYSYNEQFF; D: .; size: .; V: TRBV4-2; J: TRBJ2-1
DNA: TGTGCCAGCAGTTTAGGAAGGGGGCGAGGAGCTTTCTTT; CDR3: CASSLGRGRGAFF; D: TRBD1; size: .; V: TRBV12-3/TRBV12-4; J: TRBJ1-1
DNA: TGCGCCAGCGGGGACTTCCATTACTCCTCTGGGGCCAACGTCCTGACTTTC; CDR3: CASGDFHYSSGANVLTF; D: .; size: .; V: TRBV5-1; J: TRBJ2-6
DNA: TGTGCCAGCAGTGAGGAGGGACAGCGCTCCTACGAGCAGTACTTC; CDR3: CASSEEGQRSYEQYF; D: .; size: .; V: TRBV2; J: TRBJ2-7
DNA: TGTGCCAGCAGTCCCGCCGGGACAGAGGGGTACGAGCAGTACTTC; CDR3: CASSPAGTEGYEQYF; D: TRBD1; size: once; V: TRBV6-5; J: TRBJ2-7